Listed below are T cell receptor beta chains from one sample, sequenced in a study of T cell responses to AZD1222 COVID-19 vaccine. Generated by immunoSEQ multiplex PCR, the TCRdb table keeps only in-frame clones and is missing some. Here the sample spans more than 120,000 clones, 86% being singletons. Sequencing used peripheral blood, obtained 28 days after the second AZD1222 dose. The origin of the receptors is an adult who received the AZD1222 COVID-19 vaccine. Both conserved end residues are part of each CDR3. Fields, in order: J gene, clone size, V gene, D gene, CDR3 DNA, CDR3 protein. D genes are given only for firm matches. The size field is filled for only some rows; it gives once, few, many or a size class.

TRBJ2-3 | once | TRBV27 | NA | TGTGCCAGCAGTTTATCGTGGGCAGGGGAGACAGATACGCAGTATTTT | CASSLSWAGETDTQYF
TRBJ1-5 | NA | TRBV5-1 | NA | TGCGCCAGCAGCTTGGATACAGGTACTCAGCCCCAGCATTTT | CASSLDTGTQPQHF
TRBJ2-7 | NA | TRBV7-9 | NA | TGTGCCAGCAGCTCCCCGGGCCACGAGCAGTACTTC | CASSSPGHEQYF
TRBJ2-4 | NA | TRBV10-3 | NA | TGTGCCATCAGTGACGGGCTATTCAAAAACATTCAGTACTTC | CAISDGLFKNIQYF
TRBJ2-1 | NA | TRBV11-2 | NA | TGTGCCAGCAGCCACCGGGACCCCCGAGGAGAGCAGTTCTTC | CASSHRDPRGEQFF
TRBJ2-1 | once | TRBV6-5 | TRBD2 | TGTGCCAGCAGACGACTAGCAAATGAGCAGTTCTTC | CASRRLANEQFF
TRBJ1-2 | NA | TRBV19 | NA | TGTGCCAGTAGTATAGATCGGGGGACCTATGGCTACACCTTC | CASSIDRGTYGYTF
TRBJ2-3 | NA | TRBV21-1 | NA | TGTGCCAGCAGCAAAGAGTTAGCGGGACCGCCCACAGATACGCAGTATTTT | CASSKELAGPPTDTQYF
TRBJ2-2 | NA | TRBV21-1 | NA | TGTGCCAGCAGCACCTGGACAGGGTTAACCGGGGAGCTGTTTTTT | CASSTWTGLTGELFF
TRBJ2-3 | NA | TRBV14 | TRBD2 | TGTGCCAGCAGCCGACTCGGACTAGCGGACAGCACAGATACGCAGTATTTT | CASSRLGLADSTDTQYF
TRBJ1-3 | NA | TRBV7-6 | TRBD1 | TGTGCCAGCAGCCCTCGGACAGGCAAGGGCACCATATATTTT | CASSPRTGKGTIYF
TRBJ1-1 | NA | TRBV10-2 | NA | TGCGCCAGCAGTGATTCAACAAGGGCCACTGAAGCTTTCTTT | CASSDSTRATEAFF
TRBJ2-7 | NA | TRBV25-1 | NA | TGTGCCAGCAGTGAGGGCGGGCTCGAGCAGTACTTC | CASSEGGLEQYF
TRBJ2-7 | once | TRBV7-9 | TRBD2 | TGTGCCAGCAGCTCCCGGGGGGGGATTTACGAGCAGTACTTC | CASSSRGGIYEQYF
TRBJ1-5 | NA | TRBV18 | NA | TGTGCCAGCTCACCACGAGCGGGGGAAAATCAGCCCCAGCATTTT | CASSPRAGENQPQHF
TRBJ2-2 | NA | TRBV27 | TRBD1 | TGTGCCAGCAGTTTAACAGGGGGCGCTGATACCGGGGAGCTGTTTTTT | CASSLTGGADTGELFF
TRBJ1-5 | NA | TRBV15 | NA | TGTGCCACCAGCACCCTTCCCCCGACCCTTAGCAATCAGCCCCAGCATTTT | CATSTLPPTLSNQPQHF
TRBJ1-4 | NA | TRBV19 | TRBD1 | TGTGCCAGTAATAGTGGACAGGGTGGATATGAAAAACTGTTTTTT | CASNSGQGGYEKLFF
TRBJ2-7 | NA | TRBV7-9 | NA | TGTGCCAGCAGCTTAGCGCGAGGACCTCAAGTTCCCTACGAGCAGTACTTC | CASSLARGPQVPYEQYF
TRBJ2-2 | NA | TRBV6-1 | TRBD2 | TGTGCCAGCAGTGACCCGGGAGGGGGCACCGGGGAGCTGTTTTTT | CASSDPGGGTGELFF
TRBJ2-7 | NA | TRBV3-1/TRBV3-2 | NA | TGTGCCAGCAGCCTGGGGGGCGGACCTCTCTCCTACGAGCAGTACTTC | CASSLGGGPLSYEQYF
TRBJ2-6 | NA | TRBV4-2 | NA | TGTGCCAGCAGCCAAGATCTTGTCAGGGTTCTCTCTGGGGCCAACGTCCTGACTTTC | CASSQDLVRVLSGANVLTF
TRBJ1-3 | once | TRBV29-1 | NA | TGCAGCGTTTTAGAAAACACCATATATTTT | CSVLENTIYF
TRBJ1-5 | NA | TRBV19 | NA | TGTGCCAGTAGTATACAGACCCCTCGGGGATATAGCAATCAGCCCCAGCATTTT | CASSIQTPRGYSNQPQHF
TRBJ1-1 | NA | TRBV5-1 | NA | TGCGCCAGCAGCTCGCAGGGTGCTCCTGAAGCTTTCTTT | CASSSQGAPEAFF
TRBJ1-1 | NA | TRBV6-5 | NA | TGTGCCAGCAGTTTACAGGCTCATCACACTGAAGCTTTCTTT | CASSLQAHHTEAFF
TRBJ2-5 | NA | TRBV28 | NA | TGTGCCAGCAGCCCTGACAGTAATCAAGAGACCCAGTACTTC | CASSPDSNQETQYF
TRBJ1-1 | NA | TRBV5-1 | TRBD1 | TGCGCCAGCAGCTTGGAGGGGGCGGACACTGAAGCTTTCTTT | CASSLEGADTEAFF
TRBJ1-2 | NA | TRBV6-2/TRBV6-3 | NA | TGTGCCAGCAGTAACACAGCGATAACTAACTATGGCTACACCTTC | CASSNTAITNYGYTF
TRBJ2-4 | NA | TRBV18 | TRBD1 | TGTGCCAGCTCACCGGCAACAGGGGGAGACATTCAGTACTTC | CASSPATGGDIQYF
TRBJ1-5 | few | TRBV24-1 | NA | TGTGCCACCAGTGATACAGGGTTTCCCCAGCATTTT | CATSDTGFPQHF
TRBJ1-2 | once | TRBV28 | NA | TGTGCCAGCAGTGACCTAGGGATGGACTATGGCTACACCTTC | CASSDLGMDYGYTF
TRBJ2-7 | NA | TRBV10-3 | NA | TGTGCCATCAATCCGGGTTTGGGGGACGAGCAGTACTTC | CAINPGLGDEQYF